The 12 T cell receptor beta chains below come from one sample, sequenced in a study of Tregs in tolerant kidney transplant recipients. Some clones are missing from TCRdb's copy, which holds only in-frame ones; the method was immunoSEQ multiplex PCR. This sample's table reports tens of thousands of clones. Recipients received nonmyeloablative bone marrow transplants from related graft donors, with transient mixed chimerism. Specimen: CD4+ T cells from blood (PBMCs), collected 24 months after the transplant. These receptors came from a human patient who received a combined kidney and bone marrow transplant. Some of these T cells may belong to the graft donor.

The CDR3 DNA, read in part, is TGTGCCAGCAGTGTCGGTGAACCTGGC. This codes for CASSVGEPG. The full CDR3 protein reads CASSVGEPGYTF. The chain is built from TRBV6-1 and TRBJ1-2; D not certain. The read halts 3 residues ahead of the CDR3 end, with the missing end drawn from the germline J gene. Germline V gene lookup returns CDR1 MNHNS and CDR2 SASEGT. Between the trimmed V and J ends, which lost 4 bases and 7 bases, there was a span of 10 bases. This CDR3 has 12 residues.

CDR3 amino acids: CASSRGLAFVSYEQYF. The CDR3 DNA, read in part, is TGTGCCAGCAGCCGGGGACTAGCTTTCGTGTCCTACGAG. The chain uses TRBV12-3 or TRBV12-4 and TRBJ2-7; 9 nucleotides line up with TRBD2. The read ends 3 residues shy of where the CDR3 ends; the end is completed using the germline J gene. The CDR3 runs to 16 residues. After removal of 6 bases from V and 1 base from J, the junction contained 10 bases not matched to a gene.

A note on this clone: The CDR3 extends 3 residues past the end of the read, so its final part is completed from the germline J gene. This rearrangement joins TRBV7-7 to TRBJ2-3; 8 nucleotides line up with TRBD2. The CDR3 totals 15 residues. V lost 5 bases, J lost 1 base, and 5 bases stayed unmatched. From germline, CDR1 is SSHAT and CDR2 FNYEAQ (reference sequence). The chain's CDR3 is CASSPGGVGTDTQYF. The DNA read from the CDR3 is TGTGCCAGCAGCCCGGGAGGGGTGGGCACAGATACG.

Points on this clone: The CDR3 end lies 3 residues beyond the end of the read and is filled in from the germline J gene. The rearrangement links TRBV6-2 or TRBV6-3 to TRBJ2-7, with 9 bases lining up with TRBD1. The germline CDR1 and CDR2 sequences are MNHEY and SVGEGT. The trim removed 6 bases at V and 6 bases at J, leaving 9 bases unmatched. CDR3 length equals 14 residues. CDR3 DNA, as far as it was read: TGTGCCAGCAGAGCCGGGACAGGGATTTTCGAG. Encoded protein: CASRAGTGIFE. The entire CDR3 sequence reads CASRAGTGIFEQYF.

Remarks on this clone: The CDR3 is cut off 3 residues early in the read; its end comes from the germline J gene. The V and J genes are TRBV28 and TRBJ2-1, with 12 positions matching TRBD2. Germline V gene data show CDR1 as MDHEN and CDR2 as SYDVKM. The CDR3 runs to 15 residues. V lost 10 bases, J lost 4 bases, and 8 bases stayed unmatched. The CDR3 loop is CATALAGGAYNEQFF. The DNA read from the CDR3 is TGTGCCACAGCTCTAGCGGGAGGGGCTTACAATGAG.

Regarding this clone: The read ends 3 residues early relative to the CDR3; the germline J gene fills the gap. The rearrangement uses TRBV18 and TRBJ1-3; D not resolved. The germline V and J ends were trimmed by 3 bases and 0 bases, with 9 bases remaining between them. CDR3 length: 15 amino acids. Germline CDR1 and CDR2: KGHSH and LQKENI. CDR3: CASSPVRGSGNTIYF. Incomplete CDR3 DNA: TGTGCCAGCTCACCGGTACGGGGCTCTGGAAACACC.

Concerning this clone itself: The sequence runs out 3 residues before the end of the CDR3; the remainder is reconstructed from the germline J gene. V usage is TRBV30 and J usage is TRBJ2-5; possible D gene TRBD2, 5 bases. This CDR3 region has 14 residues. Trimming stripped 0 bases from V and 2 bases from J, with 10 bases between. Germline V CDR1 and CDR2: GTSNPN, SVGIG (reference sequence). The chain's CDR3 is CAWSVLDEQETQYF. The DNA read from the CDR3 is TGTGCCTGGAGTGTACTAGACGAGCAAGAGACC. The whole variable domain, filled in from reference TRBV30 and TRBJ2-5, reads SQTIHQWPATLVQPVGSPLSLECTVEGTSNPNLYWYRQAAGRGLQLLFYSVGIGQISSEVPQNLSASRPQDRQFILSSKKLLLSDSGFYLCAWSVLDEQETQYFGPGTRLLVL.

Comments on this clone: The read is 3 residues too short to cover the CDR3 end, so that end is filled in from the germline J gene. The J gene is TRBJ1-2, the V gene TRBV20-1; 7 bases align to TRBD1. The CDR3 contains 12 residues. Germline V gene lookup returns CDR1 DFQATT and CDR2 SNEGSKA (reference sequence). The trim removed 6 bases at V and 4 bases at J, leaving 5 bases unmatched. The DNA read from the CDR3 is TGCAGTGCGCAGACAGGGACCTATGGC. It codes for CSAQTGTYG. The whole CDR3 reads CSAQTGTYGYTF.

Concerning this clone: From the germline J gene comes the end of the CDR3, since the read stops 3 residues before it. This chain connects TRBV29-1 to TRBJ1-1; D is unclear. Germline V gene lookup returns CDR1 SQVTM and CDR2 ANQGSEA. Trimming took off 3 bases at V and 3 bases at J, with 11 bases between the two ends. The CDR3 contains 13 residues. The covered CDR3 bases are TGCAGCGTTGATACGGGGTTAGACACTGAA. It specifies CSVDTGLDTE. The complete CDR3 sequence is CSVDTGLDTEAFF. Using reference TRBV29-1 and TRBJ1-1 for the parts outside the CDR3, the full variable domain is SAVISQKPSRDICQRGTSLTIQCQVDSQVTMMFWYRQQPGQSLTLIATANQGSEATYESGFVIDKFPISRPNLTFSTLTVSNMSPEDSSIYLCSVDTGLDTEAFFGQGTRLTVV.

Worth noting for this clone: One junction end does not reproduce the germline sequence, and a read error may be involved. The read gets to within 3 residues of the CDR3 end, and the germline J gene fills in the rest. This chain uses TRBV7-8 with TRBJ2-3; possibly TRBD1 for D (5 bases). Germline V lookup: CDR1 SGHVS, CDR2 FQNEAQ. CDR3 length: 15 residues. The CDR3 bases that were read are TGTGCCAGCAACTTAGATGTGGGGCGAGAAGATACG. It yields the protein CASNLDVGREDT. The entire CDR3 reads CASNLDVGREDTQYF.

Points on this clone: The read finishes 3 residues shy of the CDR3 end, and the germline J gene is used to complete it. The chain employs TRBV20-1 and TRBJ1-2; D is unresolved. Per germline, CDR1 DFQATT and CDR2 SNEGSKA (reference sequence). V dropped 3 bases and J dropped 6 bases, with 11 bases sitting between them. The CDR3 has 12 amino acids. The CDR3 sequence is CSASGLSHGYTF. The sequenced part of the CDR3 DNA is TGCAGTGCTAGTGGCCTTTCCCATGGC.

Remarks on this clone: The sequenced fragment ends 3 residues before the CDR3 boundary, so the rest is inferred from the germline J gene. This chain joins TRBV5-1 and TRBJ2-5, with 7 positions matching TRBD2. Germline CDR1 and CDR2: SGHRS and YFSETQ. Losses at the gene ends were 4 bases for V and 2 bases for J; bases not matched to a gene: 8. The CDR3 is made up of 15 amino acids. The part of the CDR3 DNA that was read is TGCGCCAGCAGCCCTGGCGTGGGGGGGCAAGAGACC. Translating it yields CASSPGVGGQET. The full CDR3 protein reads CASSPGVGGQETQYF.